Following are 28 T cell receptor beta chains from one sample sequenced in a study of blood T cells in healthy people across ages. With a J-beta primer mix and a sample-barcoded 5' primer, a second PCR ran about 7 to 12 cycles. TCRdb processed the 5' RACE reads anew with MiXCR; each CDR3 protein has one entry. The sample shows 700,000 to 800,000 distinct CDR3 sequences, 35% to 45% of them seen only once. Sequenced: blood. The receptors shown here come from an older woman in good health.

The chain employs TRBV5-1 and TRBJ1-1; D is unresolved. Germline V gene data show CDR1 as SGHRS and CDR2 as YFSETQ. Trimming took 1 base from V and 1 from J, leaving 8 bases between them. The CDR3 has 14 residues. CDR3 residues: CASSLTSTNTEAFF. The CDR3 nucleotides read TGCGCCAGCAGCTTGACTTCGACGAACACTGAAGCTTTCTTT.

The genes are TRBV7-3 and TRBJ2-5; D remains unclear. The CDR3 has 13 amino acids. CDR1 SGHTA and CDR2 FQGTGA come from the germline V gene. V was cut by 4 bases and J by 3 bases, with 9 bases left in between. The CDR3 here is CASSCGLEETQYF. The CDR3 bases are TGTGCCAGCAGCTGTGGGCTCGAAGAGACCCAGTACTTC.

This clonotype was observed a few times. This chain links TRBV29-1 with TRBJ2-5; D may be TRBD1 (5 bases). The germline V gene encodes CDR1 SQVTM and CDR2 ANQGSEA. Trimming cost V 1 base and J 1 base, with 13 bases left between them. The CDR3 length is 15 residues. CDR3 nucleotides: TGCAGCGTTGAAGCTATAACAGGCTCCCAAGAGACCCAGTACTTC. Translation gives CSVEAITGSQETQYF.

Concerning this clonotype: At one end the junction does not follow the germline gene, possibly because of a read error. J is TRBJ2-1 and V is TRBV4-2; 8 positions match TRBD2. This CDR3 has 12 residues. The V gene's germline CDR1 is LGHNA and CDR2 YNFKEQ. CDR3 loop: CASASGSDERFF. CDR3 DNA: TGTGCCAGCGCCAGCGGGAGCGATGAGCGGTTCTTC.

The CDR3 here is CSAREYGEDLYGYTF. Here the CDR3 DNA reads TGCAGTGCTAGAGAATACGGAGAGGACCTCTATGGCTACACCTTC. This chain connects TRBV20-1 to TRBJ1-2; D unresolved. The germline V gene has CDR1 DFQATT and CDR2 SNEGSKA (reference sequence). The V end lost 0 bases, the J end lost 4 bases, and 15 bases lay between the germline ends. The CDR3 totals 15 residues.

This clonotype was seen a handful of times. The chain employs TRBV24-1 and TRBJ2-1; 9 bases map to TRBD2. Per germline, CDR1 KGHDR and CDR2 SFDVKD. This CDR3 has 15 amino acids. J gave up 8 bases and V 4 bases, and 8 bases lay outside the gene matches. The CDR3: CATSESLAGKDEQFF. In DNA form, the CDR3 reads TGTGCCACCAGTGAGAGCCTAGCGGGGAAGGATGAGCAGTTCTTC.

The chain joins TRBV18 to TRBJ2-3; D not certain. This CDR3 has 13 amino acids. The V gene lost 4 bases and the J gene lost 0 bases, with 5 bases spanning the gap. Germline V gene data show CDR1 as KGHSH and CDR2 as LQKENI. CDR3 region: CASSRKSTDTQYF. The CDR3 nucleotides read TGTGCCAGCTCACGCAAGAGCACAGATACGCAGTATTTT.

The table lists this clonotype with many counts. The chain recombines TRBV9 with TRBJ2-5; possibly TRBD2 for D (5 bases). V dropped 0 bases and J dropped 1 base, with 10 bases sitting between them. The length of the CDR3 is 15 residues. Germline assignment: CDR1 SGDLS and CDR2 YYNGEE. CDR3 sequence reads: CASSVGVEGQETQYF. The CDR3 DNA reads as TGTGCCAGCAGCGTAGGAGTTGAGGGCCAAGAGACCCAGTACTTC.

The chain recombines TRBV3-1 with TRBJ2-7; TRBD2 matches 10 bases. Germline V gene data show CDR1 as LGHDT and CDR2 as YNNKEL (reference sequence). V gave up 1 base and J gave up 4 bases; unmatched junction bases: 7. This CDR3 has 16 residues. CDR3 residues: CASSQVGTSVYYEQYF. The CDR3 bases are TGTGCCAGCAGCCAAGTCGGGACTAGCGTGTATTACGAGCAGTACTTC.

The genes are TRBV3-1 and TRBJ1-6; D is unclear. Between the trimmed V and J ends, which lost 7 bases and 0 bases, there was a span of 10 bases. This CDR3 is built from 15 residues. CDR1 and CDR2 (germline): LGHDT, YNNKEL (reference sequence). The CDR3 bases are TGTGCCAGCATCCTTAAGAGCTCCTATAATTCACCCCTCCACTTT. This codes for CASILKSSYNSPLHF.

This chain joins TRBV7-3 and TRBJ2-7; 9 nucleotides align to TRBD2. The V gene's germline CDR1 is SGHTA and CDR2 FQGTGA. V was clipped by 4 bases and J by 7 bases; unmatched bases: 11. This CDR3 comprises 15 residues. The CDR3 spells CASSSGTSFFDEQYF. Here the CDR3 DNA reads TGTGCCAGCAGCTCAGGGACTAGCTTCTTCGATGAGCAGTACTTC.

V gene TRBV20-1 combines with J gene TRBJ1-5; D gene uncertain. The CDR3 contains 15 residues. The germline V gene has CDR1 DFQATT and CDR2 SNEGSKA (reference sequence). The ends were cut back, 0 bases at V and 0 bases at J, with 9 bases in the middle. The CDR3 DNA is TGCAGTGCTAGAGATGGCAGCCATAGCAATCAGCCCCAGCATTTT. Residues: CSARDGSHSNQPQHF.

In its sample, this clonotype was seen a few times. CDR3 sequence (DNA): TGTGCCAGCCTTTGGGGGCAGGGACAAGAGACCCAGTACTTC. This translates into CASLWGQGQETQYF. The chain combines TRBV6-2 or TRBV6-3 with TRBJ2-5, with a weak D call TRBD1 (6 bases). This CDR3 has 14 residues. Germline V gene lookup returns CDR1 MNHEY and CDR2 SVGEGT. Trimming shortened V by 8 bases and J by 2 bases, and 15 bases separated the two germline ends.

As regards this clonotype: One base away lies a much larger clone, so this may be a sequencing read error. V and J are TRBV7-9 and TRBJ2-7; 9 bases map to TRBD2. Germline-derived CDR1 and CDR2 are SEHNR and FQNEAQ (reference sequence). V lost 5 bases, J lost 7 bases, and 21 bases stayed unmatched. There are 18 residues in the CDR3. CDR3 region: CASSPSGGSGLAINEQYF. As DNA, the CDR3 is TGTGCCAGCAGCCCCTCGGGGGGCTCGGGACTAGCCATCAATGAGCAGTACTTC.

This clonotype was counted at least ten times. This chain links TRBV5-1 with TRBJ2-1; 9 bases match TRBD2. The V segment lost 4 bases and the J segment 5 bases; nucleotides outside the gene matches: 4. CDR1 and CDR2 from the germline V gene are SGHRS and YFSETQ. The CDR3 spans 14 residues. The CDR3 loop is CASSLGLAHNEQFF. The DNA of the CDR3 is TGCGCCAGCAGCCTGGGACTAGCCCACAATGAGCAGTTCTTC.

The chain carries TRBV20-1 and TRBJ1-1, with unresolved D. Germline CDR1 is DFQATT and CDR2 is SNEGSKA (reference sequence). Between the trimmed V and J ends, which lost 5 bases and 6 bases, there was a span of 7 bases. CDR3 length: 10 amino acids. CDR3 sequence: CSAALPEAFF. The CDR3 nucleotides read TGCAGTGCTGCTCTTCCTGAAGCTTTCTTT.

This clonotype appeared a few times. The chain is built from TRBV12-3 or TRBV12-4 and TRBJ2-3; a possible D gene is TRBD1 (6 bases). The CDR3 spans 13 residues. V was clipped by 5 bases and J by 3 bases, with 9 bases between them. The CDR3 DNA is TGTGCCAGCAGTATAGGGGGTACAGATACGCAGTATTTT. Protein product: CASSIGGTDTQYF.

V is TRBV2 and J is TRBJ2-6, with a possible D match to TRBD1 (5 bases). The V gene's germline CDR1 is SNHLY and CDR2 FYNNEI. This CDR3 contains 15 residues. V was pared by 5 bases and J by 2 bases, with 10 bases between. CDR3 sequence reads: CASSTGRAGANVLTF. CDR3 in DNA: TGTGCCAGCAGTACAGGCCGAGCTGGGGCCAACGTCCTGACTTTC.

This clonotype showed up just a few times. This chain links TRBV5-5 with TRBJ2-1; D is ambiguous. V lost 3 bases to trimming and J lost 9 bases, with 16 bases between them. The CDR3 extends over 14 amino acids. Per the germline V gene, CDR1 is SGHKS and CDR2 is YYEKEE (reference sequence). The CDR3 is CASSSRPVGGEQFF. The CDR3 DNA follows: TGTGCCAGCAGCTCCCGACCGGTGGGCGGTGAGCAGTTCTTC.

The J gene is TRBJ2-7, the V gene TRBV6-2 or TRBV6-3, with a possible D match to TRBD1 (6 bases). The CDR3 is 13 amino acids. Germline V gives CDR1 MNHEY, CDR2 SVGEGT. The V end was cut by 2 bases, the J end by 3 bases, with 8 bases between. The CDR3 here is CASSYGGRYEQYF. In DNA, the CDR3 is TGTGCCAGCAGTTACGGGGGCCGCTACGAGCAGTACTTC.

V gene TRBV29-1 combines with J gene TRBJ1-2; weak D call: TRBD1 (5 bases). Per germline, CDR1 SQVTM and CDR2 ANQGSEA. Trimming cost V 4 bases and J 4 bases, with 16 bases left between them. The CDR3 runs 14 residues. The CDR3 bases are TGCAGCGTTGGATGGGGATTAGGGGTCTATGGCTACACCTTC. Protein: CSVGWGLGVYGYTF.

For this clonotype: A read error may account for a junction end that differs from germline. This chain links TRBV7-2 with TRBJ1-2; no definite D call. Looked up from germline, CDR1 is SGHTA and CDR2 is FQGNSA. The CDR3 contains 14 residues. The CDR3 here is CASSLAVSNYGYTF. The DNA for the CDR3 is TGTGCCAGCAGCTTAGCGGTGTCTAACTATGGTTACACCTTC. Looking up the rest from reference TRBV7-2 and TRBJ1-2 gives the full variable domain: GAGVSQSPSNKVTEKGKDVELRCDPISGHTALYWYRQSLGQGLEFLIYFQGNSAPDKSGLPSDRFSAERTGGSVSTLTIQRTQQEDSAVYLCASSLAVSNYGYTFGSGTRLTVV.

This clonotype was found many times. The chain combines TRBV3-1 with TRBJ2-5; D is undetermined. The CDR3 spans 12 residues. Germline V CDR1 and CDR2: LGHDT, YNNKEL (reference sequence). V was trimmed by 8 bases and J by 4 bases, leaving 11 bases between them. The CDR3 DNA follows: TGTGCCAGCGGGATCCCCCTAGAGACCCAGTACTTC. It is translated as CASGIPLETQYF.

The J gene is TRBJ2-5, the V gene TRBV7-2; TRBD2 is a possible D gene (5 bases). CDR1 SGHTA and CDR2 FQGNSA come from the germline V gene. The germline V and J ends were trimmed by 2 bases and 11 bases, with 24 bases remaining between them. This CDR3 is 16 amino acids long. The CDR3 sequence: CASSLYLDSDYNEQYF. CDR3 bases: TGTGCCAGCAGCTTATATCTCGATAGCGACTACAATGAGCAGTACTTC.

The genes are TRBV7-9 and TRBJ2-1, with D uncertain. Germline CDR1 is SEHNR and CDR2 is FQNEAQ (reference sequence). The CDR3 extends over 15 amino acids. V lost 6 bases to trimming and J lost 0 bases, with 12 bases between them. DNA for the CDR3: TGTGCCAGCAGGGTAGCCTCGAGCTCCTACAATGAGCAGTTCTTC. Translating it yields CASRVASSSYNEQFF.

A remark on this clonotype: Being one base from a much bigger clone, this may be a read error. The rearrangement links TRBV5-1 to TRBJ2-7, with TRBD2 as a possible D gene (5 bases). Germline CDR1 and CDR2: SGHRS and YFSETQ. This CDR3 has 15 residues. Between the trimmed V and J ends, which lost 3 bases and 2 bases, there was a span of 15 bases. CDR3 sequence reads: CASSYTGGHTYEQYF. CDR3 sequence (DNA): TGCGCCAGCAGCTACACTGGCGGGCATACCTACGAGCAGTACTTC.

In this sample, this clonotype turned up a few times. The gene calls are TRBV7-9 and TRBJ2-7; D is unclear. The V end lost 1 base, the J end lost 2 bases, and 9 bases lay between the germline ends. There are 14 residues in the CDR3. Germline-derived CDR1 and CDR2 are SEHNR and FQNEAQ (reference sequence). For the CDR3, the DNA is TGTGCCAGCAGCTTAGATAGGACCGCCTACGAGCAGTACTTC. Its protein product is CASSLDRTAYEQYF.

At least ten counts were recorded for this clonotype. The rearrangement uses TRBV6-5 and TRBJ2-7; D is tentatively TRBD1 or TRBD2 (5 bases each). Trimming shortened V by 5 bases and J by 6 bases, and 17 bases separated the two germline ends. Germline CDR1 MNHEY, CDR2 SVGAGI. This CDR3 spans 14 amino acids. The CDR3 nucleotides are TGTGCCAGCAGTCTCGGGGTGGGGACGGGCGAGCAGTACTTC. Residues: CASSLGVGTGEQYF.